These 3 T cell receptor beta chains were sequenced from one sample in a study of Ad26.COV2.S vaccination and SARS-CoV-2 variants (dated by TCRdb to the early 2020s). Library method: the immunoSEQ multiplex PCR assay. TCRdb carries this immuneACCESS record with in-frame sequences only. Its versions omit some clonotypes, under half of them owing to an unresolved V gene in the studies checked, with the rest unexplained. For this sample the table gives 87,000 or so clones, of which more than 70% were detected only once. Of the sample, 16% falls within the top ten clones. What this sample's time point label stands for: individuals recovered from natural SARS-CoV-2 infection. Sequences were derived from peripheral blood, sampled after recovery from COVID-19. The receptors originated from a human donor who had recovered from COVID-19.

The table lists this clone with a few counts. V and J are TRBV28 and TRBJ1-5, with a weak D call TRBD1 (5 bases). CDR3 length equals 13 residues. Germline V gene sequence: CDR1 MDHEN, CDR2 SYDVKM. V was clipped by 6 bases and J by 4 bases, with 10 bases between them. The CDR3 DNA is TGTGCCAGCAGGGGGCGACGGAATCAGCCCCAGCATTTT. Translating it yields CASRGRRNQPQHF. The full variable domain, with the rest looked up from reference TRBV28 and TRBJ1-5, is DVKVTQSSRYLVKRTGEKVFLECVQDMDHENMFWYRQDPGLGLRLIYFSYDVKMKEKGDIPEGYSVSREKKERFSLILESASTNQTSMYLCASRGRRNQPQHFGDGTRLSIL.

The rearrangement uses TRBV19 and TRBJ1-1; no clear D. CDR3 length: 14 residues. CDR1 LNHDA and CDR2 SQIVND come from the germline V gene (reference sequence). V lost 1 base, J lost 1 base, and 7 bases lay in between. CDR3 region: CASSIVPGNTEAFF. The CDR3 DNA sequence: TGTGCCAGTAGTATAGTGCCAGGGAACACTGAAGCTTTCTTT.

The chain uses TRBV28 and TRBJ2-1; D tentatively fits TRBD1 or TRBD2 (6 bases each). Deletions cut 10 bases from V and 0 bases from J, with 19 bases between. The CDR3 totals 16 residues. Looked up from germline, CDR1 is MDHEN and CDR2 is SYDVKM. The CDR3 spells CAISTGAEASYNEQFF. The CDR3 DNA is TGTGCCATCTCCACGGGGGCAGAGGCCTCCTACAATGAGCAGTTCTTC. The whole variable domain, remainder taken from reference TRBV28 and TRBJ2-1, is DVKVTQSSRYLVKRTGEKVFLECVQDMDHENMFWYRQDPGLGLRLIYFSYDVKMKEKGDIPEGYSVSREKKERFSLILESASTNQTSMYLCAISTGAEASYNEQFFGPGTRLTVL.